This T cell receptor beta chain derives from a study of T cell clonality in common variable immunodeficiency. This clone was seen only a few times. The CDR3 end is not reached by the read, which stops 3 residues before it; the germline J gene fills it in. CDR1 is MNHNS and CDR2 is SASEGT in the germline V gene. This CDR3 region has 13 residues. Deletions cut 3 bases from V and 0 bases from J, with 5 bases between. Produced via immunoSEQ multiplex PCR; TCRdb's table is partial and in-frame only. Captured here are 35,000 to 50,000 clones, none seen once; the top ten comprise 2% to 2.5%. Sequencing was carried out using peripheral blood mononuclear cells. This TCR was sampled from a person between 18 and 69 years old in good health. The rearrangement uses TRBV6-1 and TRBJ1-1, with unresolved D. Incomplete CDR3 DNA: TGTGCCAGCAGTGACAAAATGAACACTGAA. The encoded protein is CASSDKMNTE. The CDR3 in its entirety is CASSDKMNTEAFF.